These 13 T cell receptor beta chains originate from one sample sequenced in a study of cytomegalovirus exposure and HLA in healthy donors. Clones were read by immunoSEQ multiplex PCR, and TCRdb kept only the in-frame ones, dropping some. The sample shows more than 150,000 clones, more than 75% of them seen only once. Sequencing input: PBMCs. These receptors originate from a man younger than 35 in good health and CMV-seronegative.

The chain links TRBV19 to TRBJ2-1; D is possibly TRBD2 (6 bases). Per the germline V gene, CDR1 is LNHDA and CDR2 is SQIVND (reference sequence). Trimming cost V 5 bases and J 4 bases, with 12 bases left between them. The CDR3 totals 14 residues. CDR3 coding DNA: TGTGCCAGTAGTTATGCTAGCGAGTACAATGAGCAGTTCTTC. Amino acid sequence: CASSYASEYNEQFF.

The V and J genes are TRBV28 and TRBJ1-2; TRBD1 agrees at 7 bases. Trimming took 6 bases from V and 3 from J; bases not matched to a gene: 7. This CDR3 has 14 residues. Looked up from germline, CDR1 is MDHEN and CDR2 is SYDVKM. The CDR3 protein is CASSPTGTDYGYTF. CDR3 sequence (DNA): TGTGCCAGCAGCCCGACCGGGACAGACTATGGCTACACCTTC.

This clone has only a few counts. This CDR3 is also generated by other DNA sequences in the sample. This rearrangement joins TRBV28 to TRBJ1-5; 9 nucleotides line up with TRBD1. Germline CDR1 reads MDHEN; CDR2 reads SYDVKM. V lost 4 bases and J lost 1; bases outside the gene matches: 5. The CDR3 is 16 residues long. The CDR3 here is CASSSGTGLSNQPQHF. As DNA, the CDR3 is TGTGCCAGCAGTTCCGGGACAGGGCTAAGCAATCAGCCCCAGCATTTT.

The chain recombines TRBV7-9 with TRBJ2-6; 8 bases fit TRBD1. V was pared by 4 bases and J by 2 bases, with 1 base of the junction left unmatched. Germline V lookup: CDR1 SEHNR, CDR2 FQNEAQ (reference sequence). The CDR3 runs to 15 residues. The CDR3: CASSSTGAGANVLTF. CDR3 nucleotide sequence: TGTGCCAGCAGCTCGACAGGGGCTGGGGCCAACGTCCTGACTTTC. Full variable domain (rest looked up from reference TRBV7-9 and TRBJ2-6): DTGVSQNPRHKITKRGQNVTFRCDPISEHNRLYWYRQTLGQGPEFLTYFQNEAQLEKSRLLSDRFSAERPKGSFSTLEIQRTEQGDSAMYLCASSSTGAGANVLTFGAGSRLTVL.

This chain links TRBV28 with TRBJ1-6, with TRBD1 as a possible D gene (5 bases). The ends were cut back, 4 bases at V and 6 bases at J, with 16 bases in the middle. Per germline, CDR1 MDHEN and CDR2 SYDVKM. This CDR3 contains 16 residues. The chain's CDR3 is CASSSPTPGSNSPLHF. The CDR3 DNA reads TGTGCCAGCAGTTCCCCCACGCCAGGGTCTAATTCACCCCTCCACTTT.

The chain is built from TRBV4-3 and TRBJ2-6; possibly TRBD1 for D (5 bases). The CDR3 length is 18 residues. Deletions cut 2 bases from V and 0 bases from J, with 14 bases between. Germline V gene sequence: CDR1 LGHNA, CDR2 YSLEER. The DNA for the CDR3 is TGCGCCAGCAGCCAATCACCTCAGGGAAACTCTGGGGCCAACGTCCTGACTTTC. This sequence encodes CASSQSPQGNSGANVLTF.

Here the CDR3 reads CASRNPGLASGETQYF. CDR3 sequence (DNA): TGTGCCAGTAGAAACCCGGGACTAGCGAGTGGGGAGACCCAGTACTTC. V gene TRBV19 combines with J gene TRBJ2-5, with TRBD2 matching 10 bases. The CDR3 is 16 residues long. The germline gives CDR1 LNHDA, CDR2 SQIVND (reference sequence). The V gene end was trimmed by 6 bases and the J gene end by 5 bases; junction bases not matched to a gene: 12.

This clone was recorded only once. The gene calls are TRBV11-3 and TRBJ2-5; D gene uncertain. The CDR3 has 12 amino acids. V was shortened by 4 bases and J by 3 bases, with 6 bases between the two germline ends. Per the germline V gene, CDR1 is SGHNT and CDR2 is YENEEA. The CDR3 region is CASSSEEETQYF. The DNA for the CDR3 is TGTGCCAGCAGCTCTGAGGAAGAGACCCAGTACTTC.

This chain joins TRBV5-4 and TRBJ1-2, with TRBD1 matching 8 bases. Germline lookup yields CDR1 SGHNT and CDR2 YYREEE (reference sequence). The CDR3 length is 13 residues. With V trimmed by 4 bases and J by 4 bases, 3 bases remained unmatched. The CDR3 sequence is CASSQTGVYGYTF. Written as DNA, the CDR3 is TGTGCCAGCAGCCAGACAGGGGTCTATGGCTACACCTTC.

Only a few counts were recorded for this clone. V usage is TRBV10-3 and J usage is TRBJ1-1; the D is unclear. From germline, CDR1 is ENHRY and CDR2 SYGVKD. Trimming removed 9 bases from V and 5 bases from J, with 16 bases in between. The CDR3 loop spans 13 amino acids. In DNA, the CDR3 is TGTGCCATAAGACGGGAAAGAGGGACTGAAGCTTTCTTT. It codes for CAIRRERGTEAFF.

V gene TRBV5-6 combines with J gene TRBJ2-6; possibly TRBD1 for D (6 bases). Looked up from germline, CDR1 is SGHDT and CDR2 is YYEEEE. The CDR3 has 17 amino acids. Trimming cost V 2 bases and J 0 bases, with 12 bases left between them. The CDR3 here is CASSFRGLRSGANVLTF. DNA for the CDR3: TGTGCCAGCAGCTTCAGGGGCCTCCGCTCTGGGGCCAACGTCCTGACTTTC.

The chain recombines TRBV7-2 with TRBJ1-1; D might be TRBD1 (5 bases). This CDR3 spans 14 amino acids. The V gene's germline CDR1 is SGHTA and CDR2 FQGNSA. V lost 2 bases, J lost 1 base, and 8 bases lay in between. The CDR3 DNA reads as TGTGCCAGCAGCTTATGGGACTCGAACACTGAAGCTTTCTTT. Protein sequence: CASSLWDSNTEAFF.

The CDR3 DNA is TGTGCCAGCAGGGGCCGGGACAATAATCAGCCCCAGCATTTT. Translated, it gives CASRGRDNNQPQHF. The chain employs TRBV6-5 and TRBJ1-5, with D maybe TRBD1 (6 bases). The germline V and J ends were trimmed by 6 bases and 4 bases, with 13 bases remaining between them. In germline, CDR1 is MNHEY, CDR2 SVGAGI. The CDR3 contains 14 residues.